This T cell receptor beta chain stems from a study of blood T cell repertoires in COVID-19. Study at large: The United States, Italy and Spain were the sources of the acute and convalescent COVID-19 samples. In each case, the material was cDNA or gDNA derived from T cells, B-cell-depleted T cells, or PBMCs.

The CDR3 is 15 residues long. V lost 4 bases to trimming and J lost 8 bases, with 17 bases between them. Per the germline V gene, CDR1 is MDHEN and CDR2 is SYDVKM. Only in-frame clones appear in the TCRdb table, and some are missing; sequencing was by immunoSEQ multiplex PCR. The profile shows fewer than 200,000 clones, 85% of them singletons. The TCR sequence derives from a woman aged 55-70 years with acute or convalescent COVID-19. The chain employs TRBV28 and TRBJ1-4, with D unresolved. Input material: peripheral blood. The CDR3 DNA sequence: TGTGCCAGCAGTTCTACCGGGTTAACGGGGGAAAAACTGTTTTTT. Protein: CASSSTGLTGEKLFF. Looking up the rest from reference TRBV28 and TRBJ1-4 gives the full variable domain: DVKVTQSSRYLVKRTGEKVFLECVQDMDHENMFWYRQDPGLGLRLIYFSYDVKMKEKGDIPEGYSVSREKKERFSLILESASTNQTSMYLCASSSTGLTGEKLFFGSGTQLSVL.